A single TCR beta chain is shown here with its context. Its antigen is not yet known. No much larger clone exists at a distance of one base, and base qualities are not known. These data come from a study of cytomegalovirus exposure and HLA in healthy donors (TCRdb year 2017). In terms of the full investigation: An earlier analysis of approximately 640 of the donors reported 250 to 350 Gb of sequence data and roughly 100 million unique TCR beta sequences from roughly 200 million T cells. Of the roughly 400 genotyped donors, around 81% fell in the genetic ancestry cluster associated with self-reported Caucasian donors. In the later analysis, no new phenotypic data were used to find candidate immune exposures; instead, reliance was placed on TCR beta sequences and their occurrence across donors. A later analysis re-examined previously published TCR beta repertoires from about 700 donors and added high-resolution HLA genotyping to investigate patterns of TCR occurrence. In addition to the first cohort of hundreds of subjects, a separate validation cohort of 100 to 150 different subjects was used. Donor age, sex, ethnicity and CMV serostatus were compiled alongside the repertoire data. The study used immunosequencing to profile the T cell repertoires of several hundred subjects and linked those repertoires to cytomegalovirus serostatus. Roughly 300 gigabases of sequencing data and some 85 million unique TCR sequences were included in an early release covering several hundred HLA-typed donors. To decide whether each TCR beta V gene segment behaved as functional or pseudogenic, an earlier analysis of 587 of the donors relied on high-throughput TCR beta sequencing. Class I and class II HLA loci were covered by the typing at four-digit resolution. Typing coverage differed by locus: A, B, C, DRB1 and DQB1 were typed in roughly 629-630 donors, DQA1 in roughly 510, DPA1 in 600 to 610, and DPB1 in 400 to 490. The study aimed to test whether cataloging public T cell receptors could reveal signatures of past pathogen exposure. Every repertoire in the discovery cohort had been generated on one and the same sequencing platform. Across approximately 400 genotyped donors of the cohort, an average of about 240,000 unique TCR beta nucleotide sequences per donor were sequenced, and roughly a sixth of those sequences were non-productive. Genome-wide SNP genotypes for about three fifths of the roughly 700 donors were used in a later genetic analysis, which treated that subset as a discovery cohort. Because of strong linkage in the cohort, five DR-DQ haplotypes were treated as single units for association and clustering. To predict cytomegalovirus infection status, the study brought together high-throughput TCR immunosequencing, statistical association of individual TCRs with disease status, and machine learning. On the study overall, not on this receptor specifically: Assigning TCR associations to individual alleles was difficult when HLA alleles, especially DR and DQ, strongly co-occurred. According to a later analysis, TCR association rates differed among HLA loci, with DRB1 alleles showing the most associated TCRs and HLA-C alleles showing the fewest. A later genetic analysis associated a missense DCLRE1C variant with V-gene and J-gene trimming of TCR beta chains, and an independent cohort replicated the association. In an earlier analysis of around 600 of the donors, most TCR beta V segments were observed in productive rearrangements about 90% or about 30% of the time, broadly matching IMGT annotations. While some public TCRs were present in many individuals, most TCR sequences turned up only very rarely across donors. Because the 87-base-pair reads could not distinguish some IMGT-functional V segments, including TRBV6-2 and TRBV6-3, those segments were excluded. A later genetic analysis reported fewer N-insertions in productive TCRs among donors in an Asian-associated ancestry cluster than the approximately 670-donor mean. A later analysis found that most CMV-associated TCR beta chains appeared HLA-restricted, with HLA associations seemingly driven largely by CMV exposure. Because some donors lacked HLA typing at each locus, the association tests relied only on the typed subset. Presence/absence analyses assumed roughly uniform sequencing depth across donors, an assumption that may not hold. The authors suggested that the approach could potentially be extended to other disease states and immunological phenotypes. A cluster of highly shared sequence variants was judged likely to represent a technical artifact of the sequencing pipeline. CMV serostatus was the only immune exposure information available for the cohort. A further reported finding was that TCR beta sequences accurately predicted the HLA-A and HLA-B alleles for most subjects in the first cohort. Correlated functional status among segregating V segments might be attributable to linkage disequilibrium, but an unknown experimental factor could not be ruled out. In vitro tests confirmed that a few of the cytomegalovirus-associated TCR beta chains recognize cytomegalovirus antigens. Specific HLA alleles were associated with 15,000 to 20,000 TCR beta sequences at a false discovery rate of 0.05 in a later analysis. In a later analysis, HLA-associated TCR beta chains showed more clonal expansion and lower generation probabilities than non-associated chains that were equally common. Only TCR beta chains were sequenced in this cohort, and the absence of alpha or paired-chain data limited detectable features. In a later analysis, several top co-occurrence clusters were reported to appear linked to parvovirus B19, influenza, CMV and Epstein-Barr virus. Because counts were too low, about 15 rarely observed V segments, including chromosome 9 orphons, were left out of the earlier analysis of a few hundred of the donors. In both the original and validation cohorts, the classifier was reported to diagnose cytomegalovirus status with high specificity and sensitivity. A total of 164 TCR beta chains were listed by the study as associated with cytomegalovirus.

The method behind the library was the immunoSEQ multiplex PCR assay. The multiplex PCR relied on a mix of 60 forward primers for TCR Vbeta segments and 13 reverse primers for TCR Jbeta segments. The CDR3 region of rearranged TCR beta genes was amplified from genomic DNA by a multiplex PCR assay. On the Illumina HiSeq System, the amplified TCR beta libraries were sequenced as 87-base-pair reads. As for how the authors treated the data: A later analysis tallied about 77 million unique TCR beta chains across the 666 repertoires, and approximately 12 million of those chains were shared by two or more donors. To remove PCR and sequencing errors, raw reads were error-corrected and collapsed into unique sequences using a nearest-neighbor algorithm that merged closely related sequences. To assign V, D and J gene segments, CDR3 sequences were aligned to IMGT reference sequences. Each retained sequence needed at least a six-nucleotide match to both a V gene segment and a J gene segment. Rearrangements were classified as productive when the CDR3 lacked stop codons and remained in frame with V and J, and all other rearrangements were classified as non-productive. CDR3 was defined by IMGT convention, running from the second conserved V-encoded cysteine to the conserved J-encoded phenylalanine. The earlier analysis of a few hundred of the donors excluded sequences that lacked an unambiguous match to a single V gene segment. In an earlier analysis of around 600 of the donors, V segments were called functional above 56.7% productive rearrangements and were called segregating when the between-donor standard deviation exceeded 5%. A statistical classification framework was developed to diagnose cytomegalovirus status using the catalog of TCR beta chain sequences. V and J gene assignment, in a later analysis, came from comparing TCR nucleotide sequences with IMGT/GENE-DB human TR gene sequences. In a later analysis, CDR3 sequences and most-parsimonious VDJ recombination scenarios were assigned using the TCRdist pipeline. A later analysis defined each TCR beta chain by its CDR3 amino acid sequence plus V-gene family, and excluded reads lacking a unique V-gene family. To address suspected cross-contamination and a sequencing artifact, a later analysis removed around 600 highly shared, low-generation-probability nucleotide sequences. In a later analysis, a clonal expansion index was calculated for each public chain from normalized within-repertoire ranks of inferred template counts. A later analysis computed generation probabilities with a VDJ recombination model fitted to out-of-frame rearrangements, and checked the results against IGoR. Hypergeometric tests were used in a later analysis to score TCR-TCR, TCR-HLA and TCR-CMV co-occurrence, with a repertoire-size bias correction applied to the TCR pairs. In a later analysis, false discovery rates were estimated by permuting HLA or CMV assignments 20 times. In a later analysis, co-occurring TCRs were grouped using DBSCAN, with TCRdist sequence similarity added in when clustering inside HLA-allele-positive subsets. Repertoires with fewer than 30,000 or more than 120,000 public chains, plus five repertoires with anomalous nucleotide sharing, were excluded from co-occurrence clustering. TCRdb re-hosts the immuneACCESS table, in-frame sequences only. Its copies lack some clones; in the studies checked, an unresolved V gene accounts for under half of them, and the cause for the rest is not known. V, J and clone size derive from that table, while D and trimming were established from the DNA sequence. The sample yields about 120,000 clones; 80% were counted once. More than 7% of the sample goes to the ten largest clones.

The cohort was made up of under 800 healthy bone marrow donors. At the time of sampling, every cohort member was nominally healthy, though immune exposures that went unrecorded were likely present. The donor was CMV seropositive and belonged to the group of 250 to 300 seropositive cohort members. A peripheral blood sample was provided by each donor, and peripheral blood mononuclear cells were used for TCR beta sequencing. Genomic DNA was extracted from the blood cell samples with the Qiagen DNeasy Blood Extraction Kit. The CDR1 and CDR2 encoded by the germline V gene are SNHLY and FYNNEI. Including the terminal cysteine and phenylalanine, the CDR3 comprises 15 residues. Here the CDR3 DNA is all that survives: 45 bases in frame from base 1. V ends up 5 bases short and J 5 bases short, with an unmatched junction base count of 8.

The sequencing sample was made of PBMCs. The chain links TRBV2 with TRBJ1-4, with 7 middle bases fitting TRBD1. The receptor was derived from a female donor in good health and CMV-seropositive. The nucleotide sequence reads TGTGCCAGCAGTCAAAGTGGGACAGAAAATGAAAAACTGTTTTTT. It codes for CASSQSGTENEKLFF.